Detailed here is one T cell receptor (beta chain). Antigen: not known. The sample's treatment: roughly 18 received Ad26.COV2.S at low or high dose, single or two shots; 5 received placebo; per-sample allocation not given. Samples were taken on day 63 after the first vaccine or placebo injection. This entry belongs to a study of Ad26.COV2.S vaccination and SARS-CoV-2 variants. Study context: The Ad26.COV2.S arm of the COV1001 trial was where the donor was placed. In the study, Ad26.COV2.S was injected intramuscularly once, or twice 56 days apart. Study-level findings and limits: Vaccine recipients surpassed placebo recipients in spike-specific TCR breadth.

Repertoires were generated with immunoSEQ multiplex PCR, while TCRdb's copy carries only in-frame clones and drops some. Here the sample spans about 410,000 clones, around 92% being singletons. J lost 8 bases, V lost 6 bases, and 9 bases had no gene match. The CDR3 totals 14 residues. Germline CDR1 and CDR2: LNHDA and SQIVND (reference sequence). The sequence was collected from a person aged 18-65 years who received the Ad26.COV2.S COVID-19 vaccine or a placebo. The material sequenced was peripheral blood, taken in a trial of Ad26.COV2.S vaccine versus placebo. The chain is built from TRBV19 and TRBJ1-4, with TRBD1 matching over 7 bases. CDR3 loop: CASSPGTAPEKLFF. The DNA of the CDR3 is TGTGCCAGTAGCCCCGGGACAGCGCCGGAAAAACTGTTTTTT.